Listed below are T cell receptor beta chains from one sample, sequenced in a study of T cells in Graves' hyperthyroidism and ophthalmopathy. A single record per CDR3 protein comes from TCRdb applying MiXCR to the multiplex PCR reads. The sample has a few hundred thousand distinct CDR3 sequences, roughly 13% seen once. Input material: blood. These receptors all stem from a woman aged 40 to 50 with Graves' ophthalmopathy. Both conserved end residues are part of each CDR3. The order of the fields is J gene, clone size, D gene, V gene, CDR3 DNA, CDR3 protein. The D gene is left open where the match is weak. Rows may omit the clone size; those that give it use once, few, many or a size class.

TRBJ2-5 | few | . | TRBV11-2 | TGTGCCAGCAGCTTAGATGGTTCGGGGCAAGAGACCCAGTACTTC | CASSLDGSGQETQYF
TRBJ2-5 | . | . | TRBV19 | TGTGCCAGTGCCGGGAGCCGAGTAGAGACCCAGTACTTC | CASAGSRVETQYF
TRBJ2-7 | few | . | TRBV11-2 | TGTGCCAGCAGCCCCGGGATCGTAAACGAGCAGTACTTC | CASSPGIVNEQYF
TRBJ2-5 | many | . | TRBV15 | TGTGCCACCAGCAGACTGAGGGAGACCCAGTACTTC | CATSRLRETQYF
TRBJ1-1 | few | TRBD1 | TRBV7-2 | TGTGCCAGCAGCCGACGGACAGGGGGCTTATTCGGCGCTGAAGCTTTCTTT | CASSRRTGGLFGAEAFF
TRBJ1-3 | many | . | TRBV6-1 | TGTGCCAGCAGGGTGGATGGAACTGGAAACACCATATATTTT | CASRVDGTGNTIYF
TRBJ2-5 | few | TRBD2 | TRBV5-6 | TGTGCCAGCAGCTTGGACGCTAGCGGGGGATTATGGGAGACCCAGTACTTC | CASSLDASGGLWETQYF
TRBJ1-2 | many | TRBD1 | TRBV28 | TGTGCCAGCACCCCGGGGGGACAGACTTATGGCTACACCTTC | CASTPGGQTYGYTF
TRBJ2-7 | . | . | TRBV24-1 | TGTGCCACCAGTGATAACCGACCTTCCTCCTGCCCCGAGCAGTACTTC | CATSDNRPSSCPEQYF
TRBJ2-1 | . | TRBD2 | TRBV2 | TGTGCCAGCAGTGAAGGTCTAGCGGGGTGCAATGAGCAGTTCTTC | CASSEGLAGCNEQFF
TRBJ2-1 | few | TRBD2 | TRBV20-1 | TGCAGTGCTAGAGTTTATGCGGGAGTGTCTAATGAGCAGTTCTTC | CSARVYAGVSNEQFF
TRBJ2-3 | many | . | TRBV20-1 | TGCAGTGTCCTCCGCCCCGGGGACCGGGGCACAGATACGCAGTATTTT | CSVLRPGDRGTDTQYF
TRBJ2-7 | . | . | TRBV6-1 | TGTGCCAGCAGTGAATTTGGATCCCACGAGCAGTACTTC | CASSEFGSHEQYF
TRBJ2-3 | few | . | TRBV5-1 | TGCGCCAGCAGCTACCGGTCGGGGCCAAAAATACATACGCAGTATTTT | CASSYRSGPKIHTQYF
TRBJ2-3 | . | TRBD2 | TRBV6-1 | TGTGCCAGCAGTCCTAGCGGGAGGGCCAGGACAGATACGCAGTATTTT | CASSPSGRARTDTQYF
TRBJ2-3 | many | . | TRBV7-8 | TGTGCCAGCAGCTTAGCCCCCCCAGGCAGGGATACGCAGTATTTT | CASSLAPPGRDTQYF
TRBJ1-1 | many | . | TRBV6-1 | TGTGCCAGCAGTGAACCTGGGAAACAAGCTTTCTTT | CASSEPGKQAFF
TRBJ1-1 | . | . | TRBV12-3/TRBV12-4 | TGTGCCAGCAGCCCGGGCAGGGGGAACACTGAAGCTTTCTTT | CASSPGRGNTEAFF
TRBJ1-6 | . | . | TRBV15 | TGTGCCACCAGCAGAGAGACCTCGAATTCACCCCTCCACTTT | CATSRETSNSPLHF
TRBJ1-2 | . | . | TRBV9 | TGTGCCAGCAGCGTAGGTCAGGGGATTGGCTACACCTTC | CASSVGQGIGYTF
TRBJ2-5 | many | TRBD1 | TRBV19 | TGTGCCAGTAGCGGACAGGGGGCGGAGGAGACCCAGTACTTC | CASSGQGAEETQYF
TRBJ2-7 | . | . | TRBV12-3/TRBV12-4 | TGTGCCAGCAGATCGGGGACTGAGGAGAGGCAGTACTTC | CASRSGTEERQYF
TRBJ1-2 | many | TRBD1 | TRBV28 | TGTGCCAGCAGTTTATTCCAGACAGGGGGGGATGGCTACACCTTC | CASSLFQTGGDGYTF
TRBJ2-1 | few | . | TRBV9 | TGTGCCAGCAGCGTAGCCTTATGGGCAGGTGGTTACAATGAGCAGTTCTTC | CASSVALWAGGYNEQFF
TRBJ2-5 | few | . | TRBV19 | TGTGCCAGTAGTAGAACCGGAATCCAAGAGACCCAGTACTTC | CASSRTGIQETQYF
TRBJ1-4 | . | . | TRBV28 | TGTGCCAGCAGTGCATCGGGCATCCTCTCGATAAAACTGTTTTTT | CASSASGILSIKLFF
TRBJ2-3 | . | . | TRBV19 | TGTGCCAGTAGTATAGGGCGGGGGCAGGGAGGTACGCAGTATTTT | CASSIGRGQGGTQYF
TRBJ1-5 | many | . | TRBV7-8 | TGTGCCAGCAGCTTATCGGGAAATAGGGATCAGCCCCAGCATTTT | CASSLSGNRDQPQHF
TRBJ1-4 | . | . | TRBV3-1 | TGTGCCAGCAGCCCTCTGGAGGCAGAAAAACTGTTTTTT | CASSPLEAEKLFF
TRBJ1-1 | many | . | TRBV12-3/TRBV12-4 | TGTGCCAGCAGTTTTTTCGGGACAACTTCACCTGAAGCTTTCTTT | CASSFFGTTSPEAFF
TRBJ1-1 | few | . | TRBV6-1 | TGTGCCAGCCTTGGGGGGCGAACGAACACTGAAGCTTTCTTT | CASLGGRTNTEAFF
TRBJ2-7 | many | TRBD1 | TRBV6-1 | TGTGCCAGCAGCCGAGAGACAGGGAGATCCTACGAGCAGTACTTC | CASSRETGRSYEQYF
TRBJ1-2 | few | . | TRBV24-1 | TGTGCCACCAGTGACCTACAGGGTCGAGGCTACACCTTC | CATSDLQGRGYTF
TRBJ1-1 | . | . | TRBV12-3/TRBV12-4 | TGTGCCAGCAAGGAGCGGGCGAACACTGAAGCTTTCTTT | CASKERANTEAFF
TRBJ1-1 | many | . | TRBV7-9 | TGTGCCAGCAGAAGGGTCTCCGGCACTGAAGCTTTCTTT | CASRRVSGTEAFF
TRBJ2-7 | many | . | TRBV28 | TGTGCCAGCAGTTCCCTGCATAACCCGGGGGCCTACGAGCAGTACTTC | CASSSLHNPGAYEQYF
TRBJ1-5 | many | . | TRBV29-1 | TGCAGCGTTGGGGACAAAAGGAATCAGCCCCAGCATTTT | CSVGDKRNQPQHF
TRBJ2-1 | few | . | TRBV7-2 | TGTGCCAGCAGCCCCGACGGCGGCGCCCACAATGAGCAGTTCTTC | CASSPDGGAHNEQFF
TRBJ2-2 | many | . | TRBV2 | TGTGCCAGCAGGGACTACACCGGGGAGCTGTTTTTT | CASRDYTGELFF
TRBJ2-1 | many | TRBD2 | TRBV6-4 | TGTGCCAGCAGTCCTAGCGGCACCTCCTACAATGAGCAGTTCTTC | CASSPSGTSYNEQFF
TRBJ2-3 | many | TRBD1 | TRBV27 | TGTGCCAGCAGTGGCCTAGGGACAGTCCTCACAGATACGCAGTATTTT | CASSGLGTVLTDTQYF
TRBJ2-7 | . | TRBD2 | TRBV10-3 | TGTGCCATCAGTGAGTCAGGGCGGGGGGATACCTACGAGCAGTACTTC | CAISESGRGDTYEQYF
TRBJ1-2 | many | . | TRBV9 | TGTGCCAGCACCACGGGCCCCTATGGCTACACCTTC | CASTTGPYGYTF